This TCR beta chain derives from a study of post-analysis software for immune sequencing data. Unique-molecular-identifier-tagged TCR beta cDNA libraries were used. TCRdb reanalysed the PCR reads using MiXCR and keeps one entry per CDR3 protein. The data hold approximately 770,000 distinct CDR3 sequences, with around 45% observed a single time. Study-wide results and caveats: Roughly 5 TRBV segments occurring more often in patients than controls included TRBV5-6, TRBV5-1 and TRBV20-1.

This clonotype was seen many times. Its target is not known. The germline CDR1 and CDR2 sequences are SQVTM and ANQGSEA. This CDR3 spans 14 amino acids. V was pared by 4 bases and J by 8 bases, with 18 bases between. Material for sequencing was blood. The receptor's source is a girl aged 5-17 years with multiple sclerosis. The gene calls are TRBV29-1 and TRBJ2-1; D may be TRBD2 (6 bases). The CDR3 here is CSVGGLGGSYEQFF. The CDR3 DNA reads as TGCAGCGTTGGTGGGCTAGGAGGGAGCTATGAGCAGTTCTTC.